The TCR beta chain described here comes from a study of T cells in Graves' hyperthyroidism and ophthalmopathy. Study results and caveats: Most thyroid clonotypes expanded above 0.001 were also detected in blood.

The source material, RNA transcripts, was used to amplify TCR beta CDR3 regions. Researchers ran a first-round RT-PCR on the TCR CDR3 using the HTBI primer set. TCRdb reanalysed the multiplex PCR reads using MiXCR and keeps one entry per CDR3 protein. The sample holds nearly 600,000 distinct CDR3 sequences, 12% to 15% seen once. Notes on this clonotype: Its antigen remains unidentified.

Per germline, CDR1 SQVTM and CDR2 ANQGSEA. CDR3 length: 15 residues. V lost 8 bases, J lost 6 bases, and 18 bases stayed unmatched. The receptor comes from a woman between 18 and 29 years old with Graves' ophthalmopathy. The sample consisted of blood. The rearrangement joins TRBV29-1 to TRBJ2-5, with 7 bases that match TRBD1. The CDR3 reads CSSRGQTTSFQTQYF. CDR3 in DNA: TGCAGCTCGAGGGGGCAGACCACCTCATTCCAGACCCAGTACTTC. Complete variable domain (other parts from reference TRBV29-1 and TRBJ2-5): SAVISQKPSRDICQRGTSLTIQCQVDSQVTMMFWYRQQPGQSLTLIATANQGSEATYESGFVIDKFPISRPNLTFSTLTVSNMSPEDSSIYLCSSRGQTTSFQTQYFGPGTRLLVL.